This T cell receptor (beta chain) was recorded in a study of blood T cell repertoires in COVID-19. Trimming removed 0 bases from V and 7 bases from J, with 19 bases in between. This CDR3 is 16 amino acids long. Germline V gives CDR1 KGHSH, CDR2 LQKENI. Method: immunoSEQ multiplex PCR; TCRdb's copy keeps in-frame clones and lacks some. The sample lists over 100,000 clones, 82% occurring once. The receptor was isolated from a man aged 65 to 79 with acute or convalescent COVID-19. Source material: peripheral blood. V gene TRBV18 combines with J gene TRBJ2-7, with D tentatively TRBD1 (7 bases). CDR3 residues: CASSPPNPRQGGEQYF. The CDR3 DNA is TGTGCCAGCTCACCACCTAACCCCAGACAGGGAGGAGAGCAGTACTTC.